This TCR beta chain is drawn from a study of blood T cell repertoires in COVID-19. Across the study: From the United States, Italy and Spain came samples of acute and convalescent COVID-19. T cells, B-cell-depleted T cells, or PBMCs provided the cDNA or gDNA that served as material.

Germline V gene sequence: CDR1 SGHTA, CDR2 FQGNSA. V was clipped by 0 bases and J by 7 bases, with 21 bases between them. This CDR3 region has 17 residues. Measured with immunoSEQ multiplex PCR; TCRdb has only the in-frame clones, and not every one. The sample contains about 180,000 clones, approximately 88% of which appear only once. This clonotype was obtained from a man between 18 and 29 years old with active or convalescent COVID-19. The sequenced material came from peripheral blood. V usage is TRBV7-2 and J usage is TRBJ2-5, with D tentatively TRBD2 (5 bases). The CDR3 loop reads CASSLAVASGGLGTQYF. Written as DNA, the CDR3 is TGTGCCAGCAGCTTAGCGGTAGCGAGTGGAGGCCTAGGGACCCAGTACTTC. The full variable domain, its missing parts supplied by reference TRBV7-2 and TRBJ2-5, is GAGVSQSPSNKVTEKGKDVELRCDPISGHTALYWYRQSLGQGLEFLIYFQGNSAPDKSGLPSDRFSAERTGGSVSTLTIQRTQQEDSAVYLCASSLAVASGGLGTQYFGPGTRLLVL.